These 11 T cell receptor beta chains originate from one sample sequenced in a study of sequential checkpoint blockade in melanoma. Noted treatment: randomized to nivolumab then ipilimumab (arm A) or the reverse (arm B). Profiled with immunoSEQ multiplex PCR; TCRdb holds only in-frame clones, not every one. The sample contains around 2,300 clones, over 25% of which appear only once. Sequencing was performed on tumor tissue (inferred from file names), taken from a patient given nivolumab and ipilimumab in sequence. Receptors were obtained from a human donor with melanoma.

This clone was seen a few times. The chain recombines TRBV11-3 with TRBJ1-1; weak D call: TRBD1 (5 bases). Germline V gene sequence: CDR1 SGHNT, CDR2 YENEEA. The V end lost 4 bases, the J end lost 3 bases, and 18 bases lay between the germline ends. The CDR3 extends over 16 amino acids. The CDR3 protein is CASSSDMGRWDTEAFF. As DNA, the CDR3 is TGTGCCAGCAGCTCAGATATGGGACGGTGGGACACTGAAGCTTTCTTT.

This clone has only a few counts. The chain links TRBV15 to TRBJ2-1; 10 nucleotides align to TRBD1. V was clipped by 0 bases and J by 1 base; unmatched bases: 3. Germline V lookup: CDR1 LNHNV, CDR2 YYDKDF (reference sequence). The CDR3 covers 17 residues. CDR3 sequence reads: CATSRDGQGGSYNEQFF. DNA of the CDR3: TGTGCCACCAGCAGAGATGGACAGGGGGGGTCCTACAATGAGCAGTTCTTC.

The rearrangement links TRBV18 to TRBJ1-2; D is unresolved. Germline V lookup: CDR1 KGHSH, CDR2 LQKENI. Trimming stripped 6 bases from V and 6 bases from J, with 17 bases between. The CDR3 covers 14 residues. The CDR3 here is CASSTPNLGDGYTF. The CDR3 nucleotides read TGTGCCAGCTCCACCCCCAATCTCGGGGATGGCTACACCTTC.

This clone showed up just a few times. The chain carries TRBV7-5 and TRBJ2-1; TRBD2 was called by the table and not checked on the DNA. TRBV7-5 is a recognized pseudogene. CDR3 length equals 15 residues. The CDR3 protein is CASSPLAGGYNEQFF. Here the CDR3 DNA reads TGTGCCAGCAGCCCACTAGCGGGGGGGTACAATGAGCAGTTCTTC.

Here the CDR3 DNA reads TGTGCCAGCTCACCCCGGGACAGGATCTACAATGAGCAGTTCTTC. Its protein is CASSPRDRIYNEQFF. This chain connects TRBV18 to TRBJ2-1; TRBD1 matches 8 bases. The CDR3 runs to 15 residues. Per germline, CDR1 KGHSH and CDR2 LQKENI. V was clipped by 3 bases and J by 3 bases; unmatched bases: 4. Variable domain in full (rest from reference TRBV18 and TRBJ2-1): NAGVMQNPRHLVRRRGQEARLRCSPMKGHSHVYWYRQLPEEGLKFMVYLQKENIIDESGMPKERFSAEFPKEGPSILRIQQVVRGDSAAYFCASSPRDRIYNEQFFGPGTRLTVL.

Relative to its sample, this clone is medium-sized. This chain connects TRBV11-3 to TRBJ1-4; D possibly corresponds to TRBD1 (6 bases). Looked up from germline, CDR1 is SGHNT and CDR2 is YENEEA. CDR3 length equals 15 residues. The germline V and J ends were trimmed by 6 bases and 0 bases, with 11 bases remaining between them. CDR3 bases: TGTGCCAGCAGACCTCCAGGGGCAACTAATGAAAAACTGTTTTTT. Its protein is CASRPPGATNEKLFF.

This clone is categorized as medium-sized. This chain joins TRBV6-8 and TRBJ1-1; D ambiguous. Trimming stripped 0 bases from V and 5 bases from J, with 16 bases between. The CDR3 sequence is 16 residues long. Germline V CDR1 and CDR2: MNHGY, SAAAGT. The DNA for the CDR3 is TGTGCCAGCAGTTACTCGAATTCCCAGGCTGGAACTGAAGCTTTCTTT. It is translated as CASSYSNSQAGTEAFF.

The chain recombines TRBV29-1 with TRBJ1-1; 8 nucleotides match TRBD1. The CDR3 totals 13 residues. Germline V gene sequence: CDR1 SQVTM, CDR2 ANQGSEA. Trimming cost V 7 bases and J 1 base; bases outside gene matches: 5. CDR3 region: CSAGQGTNTEAFF. As DNA, the CDR3 is TGCAGCGCCGGACAGGGCACGAACACTGAAGCTTTCTTT.

This clone has more than one count but fewer than ten. This chain uses TRBV9 with TRBJ2-7, with TRBD1 identical over 9 bases. V shed 4 bases, J shed 5 bases, and the junction held 7 bases outside the gene matches. The CDR3 sequence is 14 residues long. Per germline, CDR1 SGDLS and CDR2 YYNGEE. CDR3 in amino acids: CASSPTGGRDEQYF. The CDR3 coding sequence is TGTGCCAGCAGCCCGACAGGGGGACGTGACGAGCAGTACTTC.

This chain connects TRBV11-3 to TRBJ2-3, with D tentatively TRBD1 (5 bases). Germline CDR1 reads SGHNT; CDR2 reads YENEEA. Trimming took off 3 bases at V and 0 bases at J, with 7 bases between the two ends. The CDR3 runs to 14 residues. This CDR3 reads CASSFDRSTDTQYF. CDR3 nucleotide sequence: TGTGCCAGCAGCTTCGACAGAAGCACAGATACGCAGTATTTT.

The chain links TRBV6-8 to TRBJ2-2, with 13 bases lining up with TRBD2. Germline CDR1 reads MNHGY; CDR2 reads SAAAGT. The V and J ends lost 6 bases and 5 bases, in that order; junction bases with no gene match: 6. This CDR3 is built from 16 residues. CDR3: CASSRGLAGRTGELFF. Here the CDR3 DNA reads TGTGCCAGCAGCCGGGGACTAGCGGGGAGGACCGGGGAGCTGTTTTTT.